This entry is about one T cell receptor beta chain. Its antigen remains unidentified. Starting material of 400 to 600 ng total RNA yielded TCR beta cDNA via a constant-region primer. ARM-PCR, slightly modified, supplied the TCR beta libraries through three nested multiplex PCR rounds. The first two PCR rounds, around 10 cycles each, used TRBV1-TRBV30 forward primers and a C-beta reverse primer. MiXCR was run by TCRdb on the multiplex PCR reads, yielding one entry per CDR3 protein. Of around 330,000 distinct CDR3 sequences listed, approximately 60% were seen once; the top ten hold roughly 9%. The entry originates in a study of tumor-infiltrating lymphocytes in primary liver carcinoma. Regarding the study as a whole: Blood trailed tumors significantly in top-250-clone fraction (p = 0.039). Relative to tumor region pairs, the tumor-adjacent and tumor-blood pairs showed overlap that was lower.

Losses at the gene ends were 5 bases for V and 7 bases for J; bases not matched to a gene: 3. Germline V gene sequence: CDR1 SGHKS, CDR2 YYEKEE (reference sequence). The CDR3 has 13 amino acids. RNA isolated from unsorted whole blood supplied the blood RNA, with germline DNA also extracted. Blood samples of about 4 milliliters were drawn preoperatively. Material for sequencing was peripheral blood. V usage is TRBV5-5 and J usage is TRBJ2-1; 10 positions agree with TRBD2. This receptor was taken from a man aged 35-49 years with primary liver carcinoma and hepatitis B virus infection. CDR3 in DNA: TGTGCCAGCAGTAGGGGACTAGCGAATGAGCAGTTCTTC. It is translated as CASSRGLANEQFF.